These T cell receptor beta chains were read from a single sample in a study of patients and donors after allogeneic stem cell transplantation. MiXCR, applied by TCRdb to the RT-PCR reads, yields one record per CDR3 protein. The sample has about 28,000 distinct CDR3 sequences; 6.8% are singletons. Material for sequencing was blood, either unsorted or a sorted T cell fraction (not recorded which). Source of these receptors: a human donor who was either an allogeneic HSCT recipient or a stem cell or donor lymphocyte infusion donor (not recorded which). It is not recorded whose cells these are; they may come from a transplant donor. Both conserved end residues are part of each CDR3. D genes are given only for firm matches. Expanded clones get a size class; other rows say once, few or many, or leave the size out.

V	D	J	size	DNA	CDR3
TRBV6-2/TRBV6-3	-	TRBJ2-1	few	TGTGCCAGCAGTTACTCCATCCGGGAGCAGTTCTTC	CASSYSIREQFF
TRBV7-7	-	TRBJ2-1	-	TGTGCCAGCAGCCAAGACATAACGAACAATGAGCAGTTCTTC	CASSQDITNNEQFF
TRBV28	-	TRBJ2-1	few	TGTGCCACCGGATACAATGAGCAGTTCTTC	CATGYNEQFF
TRBV20-1	TRBD2	TRBJ2-5	-	TGCAGTGCTAACACCCGGGAGGCTAAAGAGACCCAGTACTTC	CSANTREAKETQYF
TRBV29-1	TRBD1	TRBJ1-2	many	TGCAGCGTTGAACGGGACAGGGGCCGAGGCTACACCTTC	CSVERDRGRGYTF
TRBV24-1	-	TRBJ2-2	many	TGTGCCACCGCAACGGGGACGAACACCGGGGAGCTGTTTTTT	CATATGTNTGELFF
TRBV7-9	-	TRBJ1-1	many	TGTGCCAGCAGCCCGCGGGGGGCGGTGAACACTGAAGCTTTCTTT	CASSPRGAVNTEAFF
TRBV18	-	TRBJ2-1	many	TGTGCCAGCTCACCTACCTCCTACAATGAGCAGTTCTTC	CASSPTSYNEQFF
TRBV7-2	-	TRBJ2-5	many	TGTGCCAGCAGCTACAAAGCGTACCAAGAGACCCAGTACTTC	CASSYKAYQETQYF
TRBV7-2	TRBD2	TRBJ2-3	many	TGTGCCAGCAGCTTACCGGGACTAGCGGGAAAGTATTTT	CASSLPGLAGKYF
TRBV6-6	-	TRBJ1-2	many	TGTGCCAGCAGCCGATCGGGGCGGACTAACTATGGCTACACCTTC	CASSRSGRTNYGYTF
TRBV5-1	-	TRBJ1-3	many	TGCGCCAGCACACAGGGCCCGTCTGGAAACACCATATATTTT	CASTQGPSGNTIYF
TRBV6-2/TRBV6-3	TRBD1	TRBJ2-7	-	TGTGCCAGCAGTTACGAATCCGGGACAGGACACTACGAGCAGTACTTC	CASSYESGTGHYEQYF
TRBV20-1	TRBD2	TRBJ2-7	-	TGCAGTGCAGCGTCAGGGACTACCTACGAGCAGTACTTC	CSAASGTTYEQYF
TRBV25-1	TRBD1	TRBJ1-4	many	TGTGCCAGCAGTGAACAGGGGGCAACTAATGAAAAACTGTTTTTT	CASSEQGATNEKLFF
TRBV9	TRBD1	TRBJ1-2	many	TGTGCCAGCAGCGTAGAAGGCAGGGGGCACTATGGCTACACCTTC	CASSVEGRGHYGYTF
TRBV28	-	TRBJ2-7	-	TGTGCCAGCAGGGCGGCAGGGCACGAGCAGTACTTC	CASRAAGHEQYF
TRBV11-2	TRBD1	TRBJ1-5	many	TGTGCCAGCAGCTTAGGGGGGACAGGGGGGAGTCAGCCCCAGCATTTT	CASSLGGTGGSQPQHF
TRBV20-1	TRBD1	TRBJ1-4	many	TGCAGTGCTAGGGGACAGACCGCAACTAATGAAAAACTGTTTTTT	CSARGQTATNEKLFF
TRBV27	-	TRBJ2-1	many	TGTGCCAGCAGTTTATGGGGGGCCCCCTACAATGAGCAGTTCTTC	CASSLWGAPYNEQFF
TRBV6-5	-	TRBJ2-2	-	TGTGCCAGCAGTTACTCCCAGACCGGCACCGGGGAGCTGTTTTTT	CASSYSQTGTGELFF
TRBV10-3	-	TRBJ2-6	few	TGTGCCATCAGTTTTGGGAGCTCTGGGGCCAACGTCCTGACTTTC	CAISFGSSGANVLTF
TRBV6-2/TRBV6-3	TRBD1	TRBJ2-2	-	TGTGCCAGCAAGGGACAGGGGGCCGGGGAGCTGTTTTTT	CASKGQGAGELFF
TRBV11-2	-	TRBJ2-1	many	TGTGCCAGCAGCTTTCAGGGGGGGCGCGATGAGCAGTTCTTC	CASSFQGGRDEQFF
TRBV4-3	-	TRBJ2-1	many	TGCGCCAGCAGCCAAGATCCGAGGGGCCTAAGCAATGAGCAGTTCTTC	CASSQDPRGLSNEQFF
TRBV19	TRBD1	TRBJ2-3	few	TGTGCCAGTAGTGTTAACAGGGGTACAGATACGCAGTATTTT	CASSVNRGTDTQYF
TRBV13	-	TRBJ1-6	many	TGTGCCAGCAGCTTAGGTTCCCCAGGGAATTCACCCCTCCACTTT	CASSLGSPGNSPLHF
TRBV18	TRBD1	TRBJ1-1	many	TGTGCCAGCTCACGGGGGGGACAGGGACCGATGAACACTGAAGCTTTCTTT	CASSRGGQGPMNTEAFF
TRBV14	-	TRBJ2-1	many	TGTGCCAGCAGCCAAGAGCCCCCCGGCTTAGTCCGGGGCAATGAGCAGTTCTTC	CASSQEPPGLVRGNEQFF
TRBV27	TRBD1	TRBJ1-2	-	TGTGCCAGCAGTCTCAGGACAGGGACTAACTATGGCTACACCTTC	CASSLRTGTNYGYTF
TRBV20-1	-	TRBJ2-1	few	TGCAGTGCTAGAAGTTCGTGGCGGTCCTACAATGAGCAGTTCTTC	CSARSSWRSYNEQFF
TRBV18	-	TRBJ1-1	few	TGTGCCAGCTCACCATCCCTTCCACGGAACACTGAAGCTTTCTTT	CASSPSLPRNTEAFF
TRBV7-9	TRBD1	TRBJ1-2	medium-sized	TGTGCCAGCAGCCTGGAGACAGGGGGAAACTATGGCTACACCTTC	CASSLETGGNYGYTF
TRBV11-1	-	TRBJ2-1	many	TGTGCCAGCAGCTTAAAGGCTAGGATTGGTGAGCAGTTCTTC	CASSLKARIGEQFF
TRBV27	-	TRBJ2-1	many	TGTGCCAGCAGTTTTCGGACAGACTATGAGCAGTTCTTC	CASSFRTDYEQFF
TRBV28	-	TRBJ1-6	-	TGTGCCAGCAGACTTATCTATAATTCACCCCTCCACTTT	CASRLIYNSPLHF
TRBV7-9	-	TRBJ2-1	-	TGTGCCAGCAGCCGAAGTGGACACCCCGGGGACAATGAGCAGTTCTTC	CASSRSGHPGDNEQFF
TRBV7-9	-	TRBJ2-5	-	TGTGCCAGCAGCCCAGGACGGGAGTACTTC	CASSPGREYF
TRBV11-3	-	TRBJ1-3	-	TGTGCCAGCAGCTTAGACGGAGACTCTGGAAACACCATATATTTT	CASSLDGDSGNTIYF
TRBV3-1	TRBD2	TRBJ2-1	many	TGTGCCAGCAGCCACCAACCTATTAGCGGGGGAGGATACAATGAGCAGTTCTTC	CASSHQPISGGGYNEQFF
TRBV9	-	TRBJ2-7	-	TGTGCCAGCAGCGTCGCCGGGACTTCCTACGAGCAGTACTTC	CASSVAGTSYEQYF
TRBV4-1	-	TRBJ1-1	many	TGCGCCAGCAGCCAAGTACTTGGGAGGGAAGCTTTCTTT	CASSQVLGREAFF
TRBV4-3	TRBD1	TRBJ1-4	few	TGCGCCAGCAGCCAACGGACCGGGACAGGCCCCAGTTTT	CASSQRTGTGPSF
TRBV20-1	TRBD2	TRBJ2-1	-	TGCAGTGCTTCCAGACATAGCGGGATCGTCAATGAGCAGTTCTTC	CSASRHSGIVNEQFF
TRBV4-3	-	TRBJ1-4	medium-sized	TGCGCCAGCAGCCAAGGCCGACAGGCAAATGAAAAACTGTTTTTT	CASSQGRQANEKLFF
TRBV28	-	TRBJ2-7	many	TGTGCCAGCAGTTCCGGGGGTCCCTCCATACAGGGCAGGGTGTACGAGCAGTACTTC	CASSSGGPSIQGRVYEQYF
TRBV7-9	-	TRBJ2-5	-	TGTGCCAGCAGCTTAGCGGTGGGCGGTGAGACCCAGTACTTC	CASSLAVGGETQYF
TRBV3-1	TRBD2	TRBJ2-1	-	TGTGCCAGCAGCCAAGATAGCGGGAGGTACAATGAGCAGTTCTTC	CASSQDSGRYNEQFF
TRBV29-1	-	TRBJ2-7	-	TGCAGCGTTGAAGGGATATCCGGGGAAATCGGACCCTACGAGCAGTACTTC	CSVEGISGEIGPYEQYF
TRBV3-1	TRBD1	TRBJ2-1	many	TGTGCCAGCGGGGACAGGGGACCCTACAATGAGCAGTTCTTC	CASGDRGPYNEQFF
TRBV28	-	TRBJ2-7	few	TGTGCCAGCAGTTCGACGTTCACTCCCTACGAGCAGTACTTC	CASSSTFTPYEQYF
TRBV21-1	-	TRBJ1-1	many	TGTGCCAGCAGCAAAAACAGAACTGGAACTGAAGCTTTCTTT	CASSKNRTGTEAFF
TRBV3-1	-	TRBJ1-5	many	TGTGCCAGCAGCCAAGATCTTAATCAGCCCCAGCATTTT	CASSQDLNQPQHF